This TCR beta chain was captured by sequencing in a study of blood T cell repertoires in COVID-19. At the level of the study: Spain, Italy and the United States supplied samples that represented acute and convalescent COVID-19. In each case, the material was cDNA or gDNA derived from T cells, B-cell-depleted T cells, or PBMCs.

The junction had 5 bases not matched to a gene; V was cut back by 7 bases and J by 6 bases. Germline-derived CDR1 and CDR2 are SNHLY and FYNNEI. This CDR3 region has 13 residues. Original handling: How many nucleated cells were present was estimated from reference gene primer amplification. Some clones are missing from TCRdb's copy, which holds only in-frame ones; the method was immunoSEQ multiplex PCR. V and J calls and clone size follow that table, whereas D and trimming were derived from the DNA. The sample includes about 220,000 clones, approximately 90% of them seen just once. This chain joins TRBV2 and TRBJ1-4; 7 bases fit TRBD1. Input material: peripheral blood. The TCR was taken from a middle-aged man with acute or convalescent COVID-19. CDR3 nucleotides: TGTGCCAGCACGCGACAGGGAGATGAAAAACTGTTTTTT. Residues: CASTRQGDEKLFF.